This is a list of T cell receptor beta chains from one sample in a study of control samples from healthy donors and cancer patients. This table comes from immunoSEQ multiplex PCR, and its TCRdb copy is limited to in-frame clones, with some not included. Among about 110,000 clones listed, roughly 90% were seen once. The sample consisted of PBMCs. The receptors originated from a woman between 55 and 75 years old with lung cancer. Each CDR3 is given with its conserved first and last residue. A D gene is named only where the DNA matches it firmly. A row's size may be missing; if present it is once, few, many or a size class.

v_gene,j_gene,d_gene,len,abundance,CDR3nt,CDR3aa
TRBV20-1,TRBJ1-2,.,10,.,TGCAGTGCTAGAGAAGGAGGCTACACCTTC,CSAREGGYTF
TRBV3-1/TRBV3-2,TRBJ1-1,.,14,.,TGTGCCAGCAGCCCCCTGGACAGGAACACTGAAGCTTTCTTT,CASSPLDRNTEAFF
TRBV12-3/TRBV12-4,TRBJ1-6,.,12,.,TGTGCCAGCAACAACTATGGTTCACCCCTCCACTTT,CASNNYGSPLHF
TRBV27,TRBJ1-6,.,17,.,TGTGCCAGCAGTTTATCCAGCCCGTCGGCCTATAATTCACCCCTCCACTTT,CASSLSSPSAYNSPLHF
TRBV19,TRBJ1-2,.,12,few,TGTGCCAGTAGTACCTACCGTTCCGACTACACCTTC,CASSTYRSDYTF
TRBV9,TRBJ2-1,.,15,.,TGTGCCAGCAGCCTGGCTATAGTGCCCTACAATGAGCAGTTCTTC,CASSLAIVPYNEQFF
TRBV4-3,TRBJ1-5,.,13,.,TGCGCCAGCAGCCAAGACAGGGATCAGCCCCAGCATTTT,CASSQDRDQPQHF
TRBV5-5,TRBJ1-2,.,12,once,TGTGCCAGCACCAGACCAGGGGTTGGCTACACCTTC,CASTRPGVGYTF
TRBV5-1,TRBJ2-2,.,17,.,TGCGCCAGCAGCTTGGGCCCTTCAGCACTAAACACCGGGGAGCTGTTTTTT,CASSLGPSALNTGELFF
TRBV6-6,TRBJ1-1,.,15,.,TGTGCCAGCAGTTACTCTGGGGCTCTGAACACTGAAGCTTTCTTT,CASSYSGALNTEAFF
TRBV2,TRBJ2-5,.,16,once,TGTGCCAGCAGTGCATTTAGAGGGATCGGCGGGGAGACCCAGTACTTC,CASSAFRGIGGETQYF
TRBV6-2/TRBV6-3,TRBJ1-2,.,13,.,TGTGCCAGCAGTTACGACCTTGGTGGCGGCTACACCTTC,CASSYDLGGGYTF
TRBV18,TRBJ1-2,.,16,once,TGTGCCAGCTCACCGGGCCGGACGACACTGCTCTATGGCTACACCTTC,CASSPGRTTLLYGYTF
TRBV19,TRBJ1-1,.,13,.,TGTGCCAGTAGTATTACAGCCAGCACTGAAGCTTTCTTT,CASSITASTEAFF
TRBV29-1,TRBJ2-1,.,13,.,TGCAGCGTTGAGTGGACCCAGGGGCGGGGGCAGTTCTTC,CSVEWTQGRGQFF
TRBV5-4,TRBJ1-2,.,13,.,TGTGCCAGCAGCTTGACAGGGACCTATGGCTACACCTTC,CASSLTGTYGYTF
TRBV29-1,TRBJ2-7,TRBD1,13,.,TGCAGCGTTGTCGGGACAGGGAACAACGAGCAGTACTTC,CSVVGTGNNEQYF
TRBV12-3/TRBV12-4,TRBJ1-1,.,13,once,TGTGCCACCAGCGGAGGCAGGGCCACTGAAGCTTTCTTT,CATSGGRATEAFF
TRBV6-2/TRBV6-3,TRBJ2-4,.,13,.,TGTGCCAGCAGTATCCGGGAAAAAAACATTCAGTACTTC,CASSIREKNIQYF
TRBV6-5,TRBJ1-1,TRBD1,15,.,TGTGCCAGCACTCAGGGAGGGGGCCGGAACACTGAAGCTTTCTTT,CASTQGGGRNTEAFF
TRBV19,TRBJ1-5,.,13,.,TGTGCCAGTGGAAGACAAAGCAATCAGCCCCAGCATTTT,CASGRQSNQPQHF
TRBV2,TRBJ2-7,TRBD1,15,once,TGTGCCAGCAGTGAAGTAGGGACAGGGGGTCCCGAGCAGTACTTC,CASSEVGTGGPEQYF
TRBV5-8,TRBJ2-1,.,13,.,TGTGCCAGCAGCTTGTCACAGTACAATGAGCAGTTCTTC,CASSLSQYNEQFF
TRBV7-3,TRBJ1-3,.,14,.,TGTGCCAGCAGTCCCGCTTTCTCTGGAAACACCATATATTTT,CASSPAFSGNTIYF
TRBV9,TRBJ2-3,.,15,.,TGTGCCAGCAGCGTAGTGGAGGGAGCGGCAGATACGCAGTATTTT,CASSVVEGAADTQYF
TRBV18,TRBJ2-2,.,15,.,TGTGCCAGCTCACCTTCATCGACGAACACCGGGGAGCTGTTTTTT,CASSPSSTNTGELFF
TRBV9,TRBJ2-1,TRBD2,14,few,TGTGCCAGCAGCCCTGAGGGACTAGCCTATGAGCAGTTCTTC,CASSPEGLAYEQFF
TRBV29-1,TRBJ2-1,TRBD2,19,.,TGCAGCGTCGGCCCGCTCTTTGCGGGAGGCTTCGCCTCCTACAATGAGCAGTTCTTC,CSVGPLFAGGFASYNEQFF
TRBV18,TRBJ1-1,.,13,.,TGTGCCAGCTCACCAGAGGGTGGCACTGAAGCTTTCTTT,CASSPEGGTEAFF
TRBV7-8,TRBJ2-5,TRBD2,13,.,TGTGCCAGCAGCGGTAGCGGGGCCGAGACCCAGTACTTC,CASSGSGAETQYF
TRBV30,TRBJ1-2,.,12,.,TGTGCCTGGAGCCTACCGGGGTACGGCTACACCTTC,CAWSLPGYGYTF
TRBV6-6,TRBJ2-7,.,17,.,TGTGCCAGCAGTCGCCAAACAGGGCCGGCCCTCAGTTACGAGCAGTACTTC,CASSRQTGPALSYEQYF
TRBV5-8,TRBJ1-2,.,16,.,TGTGCCAGCAGCGACGTTGGGGTGCGGGAGCGCTATGGCTACACCTTC,CASSDVGVRERYGYTF
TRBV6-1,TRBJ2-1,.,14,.,TGTGCCAGCAGTGATCGCGCGACCTACAATGAGCAGTTCTTC,CASSDRATYNEQFF
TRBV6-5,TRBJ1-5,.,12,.,TGTGCCAGCAGGGGCTTCCGGCAGCCCCAGCATTTT,CASRGFRQPQHF
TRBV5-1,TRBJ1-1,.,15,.,TGCGCCAGCAGCTTGGCCTTGGGACTAAACACTGAAGCTTTCTTT,CASSLALGLNTEAFF
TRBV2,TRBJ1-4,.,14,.,TGTGCCAGCAGGGTACACGTAGCTAATGAAAAACTGTTTTTT,CASRVHVANEKLFF
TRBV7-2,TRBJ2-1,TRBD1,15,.,TGTGCCAGCAGCCCCGGGACAGCGATGAGGAATGAGCAGTTCTTC,CASSPGTAMRNEQFF
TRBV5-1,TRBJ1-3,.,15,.,TGCGCCAGCAGGAATTCGGGCTCTGCTGGAAACACCATATATTTT,CASRNSGSAGNTIYF
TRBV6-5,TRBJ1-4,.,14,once,TGTGCCAGCAGTTCGGGGCAAGGAAGTGAAAAACTGTTTTTT,CASSSGQGSEKLFF
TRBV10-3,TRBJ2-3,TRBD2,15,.,TGTGCCATCAGACTAGCGGGGGGCCGCACAGATACGCAGTATTTT,CAIRLAGGRTDTQYF
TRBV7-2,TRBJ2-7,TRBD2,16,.,TGTGCCAGCAGCTTAGGACCGGGACTAGCGGGCCACGAGCAGTACTTC,CASSLGPGLAGHEQYF
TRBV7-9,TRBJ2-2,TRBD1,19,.,TGTGCCAGCAGCTTACCCCTGAGGACAGGGGTTGTACGCACCGGGGAGCTGTTTTTT,CASSLPLRTGVVRTGELFF